This is a list of T cell receptor beta chains from one sample in a study of control samples from healthy donors and cancer patients. Sequencing used immunoSEQ multiplex PCR; TCRdb keeps in-frame clones, though not all of them. Of approximately 190,000 clones listed, roughly nine tenths are singletons. The sequenced sample was blood. The receptor set was obtained from a man younger than 40 in good health. Both conserved end residues are part of each CDR3. The D gene is left open where the match is weak. A row's size may be missing; if present it is once, few, many or a size class.

V: TRBV4-2; J: TRBJ2-1; D: TRBD2; size: .; CDR3: CASSQDQAGGLGNEQFF; DNA: TGTGCCAGCAGCCAAGATCAGGCGGGGGGTTTAGGCAATGAGCAGTTCTTC
V: TRBV2; J: TRBJ1-6; D: .; size: .; CDR3: CASTLRWGKDNSPLHF; DNA: TGTGCCAGCACCCTCCGATGGGGGAAAGATAATTCACCCCTCCACTTT
V: TRBV6-5; J: TRBJ2-2; D: .; size: .; CDR3: CASRVGPFIGELFF; DNA: TGTGCCAGCAGAGTAGGGCCCTTTATCGGGGAGCTGTTTTTT
V: TRBV14; J: TRBJ1-4; D: .; size: .; CDR3: CASSRHRDSNEKLFF; DNA: TGTGCCAGCAGCCGTCACAGGGATTCTAATGAAAAACTGTTTTTT
V: TRBV18; J: TRBJ2-7; D: .; size: .; CDR3: CASSPTVSAYEQYF; DNA: TGTGCCAGCTCACCGACGGTGTCGGCCTACGAGCAGTACTTC
V: TRBV4-1; J: TRBJ1-1; D: .; size: .; CDR3: CASSWAGETEAFF; DNA: TGCGCCAGCAGCTGGGCAGGGGAAACTGAAGCTTTCTTT
V: TRBV5-1; J: TRBJ2-7; D: .; size: .; CDR3: CASSLAPNLYEQYF; DNA: TGCGCCAGCAGCTTGGCGCCGAATCTGTACGAGCAGTACTTC
V: TRBV6-1; J: TRBJ1-2; D: TRBD1; size: .; CDR3: CASSERGPYYGYTF; DNA: TGTGCCAGCAGTGAAAGGGGGCCGTACTATGGCTACACCTTC
V: TRBV12-3/TRBV12-4; J: TRBJ2-1; D: .; size: .; CDR3: CASRRHDEQFF; DNA: TGTGCCAGCAGGCGGCATGATGAGCAGTTCTTC
V: TRBV2; J: TRBJ2-7; D: TRBD2; size: .; CDR3: CASREGREQYF; DNA: TGTGCCAGCCGGGAGGGGCGCGAGCAGTACTTC
V: TRBV21-1; J: TRBJ2-3; D: .; size: .; CDR3: CASSGPVLGEGEDTQYF; DNA: TGTGCCAGCAGCGGACCAGTACTAGGGGAAGGGGAAGATACGCAGTATTTT
V: TRBV19; J: TRBJ1-1; D: .; size: .; CDR3: CASSTLWGRTEAFF; DNA: TGTGCCAGTAGTACGTTATGGGGTAGGACTGAAGCTTTCTTT
V: TRBV19; J: TRBJ2-7; D: TRBD2; size: .; CDR3: CASSSGTSGTYEQYF; DNA: TGTGCCAGTAGTTCCGGGACTAGCGGGACCTACGAGCAGTACTTC
V: TRBV4-1; J: TRBJ2-1; D: .; size: .; CDR3: CASSQDVARSYNEQFF; DNA: TGCGCCAGCAGCCAAGATGTAGCACGCTCCTACAATGAGCAGTTCTTC
V: TRBV15; J: TRBJ1-2; D: .; size: .; CDR3: CATSRADRPGYTF; DNA: TGTGCCACCAGCAGAGCGGACAGACCTGGCTACACCTTC
V: TRBV19; J: TRBJ1-2; D: .; size: .; CDR3: CASSIGDGPYGYTF; DNA: TGTGCCAGTAGTATAGGGGACGGACCCTATGGCTACACCTTC
V: TRBV5-1; J: TRBJ2-6; D: TRBD2; size: .; CDR3: CASSLVPGLAGASSGANVLTF; DNA: TGCGCCAGCAGCTTGGTTCCGGGACTAGCGGGGGCTAGCTCTGGGGCCAACGTCCTGACTTTC
V: TRBV6-5; J: TRBJ1-5; D: .; size: .; CDR3: CASQQQVVSNQPQHF; DNA: TGTGCCAGCCAGCAACAGGTCGTTAGCAATCAGCCCCAGCATTTT
V: TRBV5-6; J: TRBJ2-3; D: .; size: once; CDR3: CASSARDPQYF; DNA: TGTGCCAGCAGCGCCCGGGACCCGCAGTATTTT
V: TRBV3-1/TRBV3-2; J: TRBJ2-7; D: .; size: .; CDR3: CASSQAGRGLGEQYF; DNA: TGTGCCAGCAGCCAAGCGGGAAGGGGTCTGGGAGAGCAGTACTTC
V: TRBV11-2; J: TRBJ2-7; D: TRBD2; size: .; CDR3: CASSGGGSQAGEQYF; DNA: TGTGCCAGCAGCGGCGGGGGGTCCCAGGCGGGCGAGCAGTACTTC
V: TRBV27; J: TRBJ1-2; D: TRBD1; size: .; CDR3: CASSTHRGYGYTF; DNA: TGTGCCAGCAGTACTCACAGGGGGTATGGCTACACCTTC